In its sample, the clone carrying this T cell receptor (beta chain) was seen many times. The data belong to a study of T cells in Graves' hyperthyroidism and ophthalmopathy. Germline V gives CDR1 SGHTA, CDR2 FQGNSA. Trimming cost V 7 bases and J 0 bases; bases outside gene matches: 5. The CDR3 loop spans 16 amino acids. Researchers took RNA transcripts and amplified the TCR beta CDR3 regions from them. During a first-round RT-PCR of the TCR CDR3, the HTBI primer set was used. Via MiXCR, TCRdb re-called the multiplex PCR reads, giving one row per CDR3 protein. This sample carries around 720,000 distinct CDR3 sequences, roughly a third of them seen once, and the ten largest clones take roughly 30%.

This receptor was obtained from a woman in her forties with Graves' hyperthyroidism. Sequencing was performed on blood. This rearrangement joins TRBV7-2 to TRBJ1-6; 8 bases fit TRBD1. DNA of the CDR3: TGTGCCAGCAAGGACAGGGTGAACTCCTATAATTCACCCCTCCACTTT. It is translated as CASKDRVNSYNSPLHF.